A selection of T cell receptor beta chains follows, all from one sample in a study of blood T cell repertoires in COVID-19. Generated by immunoSEQ multiplex PCR, the TCRdb table keeps only in-frame clones and is missing some. The table records over 200,000 clones, 80% to 95% of them present only once. The source material was peripheral blood. Source of these receptors: a man in his 60s with COVID-19, enrolled during active disease. The CDR3 runs from the conserved cysteine through the conserved F or W. D genes are given only for firm matches. For some rows the clone size is stated as once, few or many, or as a class when expanded; others skip it.

cdr3_nt	cdr3_aa	d_call	j_call	v_call	clone_size
TGTGCCAGCAGCTTGCGGGGGAGGGGGAGTGAAGCTTTCTTT	CASSLRGRGSEAFF	-	TRBJ1-1	TRBV5-4	-
TGCGCCAGCAGCCAAGTATTCTACGCGGGGGGAAACACCATATATTTT	CASSQVFYAGGNTIYF	-	TRBJ1-3	TRBV4-1	-
TGTGCCAGCAGCTTGGAGGGGGCAAGGTACGGCTACACCTTC	CASSLEGARYGYTF	TRBD1	TRBJ1-2	TRBV5-4	-
TGTGCCAGCAGTTACTTTGGGGGCCAAGGAGATACGCAGTATTTT	CASSYFGGQGDTQYF	-	TRBJ2-3	TRBV6-6	-
TGTGCCAGCAGTGGGACTAGCGGGTATTACAATGAGCAGTTCTTC	CASSGTSGYYNEQFF	TRBD2	TRBJ2-1	TRBV25-1	-
TGTGCCAGCAGGGACGACAGGGGGATTGGTGGCTACACCTTC	CASRDDRGIGGYTF	TRBD1	TRBJ1-2	TRBV6-6	-
TGTGCCAGCAGCGCGTTCCAGGGAGGGGGCTATGGCTACACCTTC	CASSAFQGGGYGYTF	-	TRBJ1-2	TRBV9	once
TGTGCCAGCAGCGAGGTGGCCTCCTACGAGCAGTACTTC	CASSEVASYEQYF	-	TRBJ2-7	TRBV25-1	-
TGTGCCGCCACGCGATCCTACTCTGGAAACACCATATATTTT	CAATRSYSGNTIYF	-	TRBJ1-3	TRBV30	-
TGTGCCAGCAGTTACGAGGAGCAGTACTTC	CASSYEEQYF	-	TRBJ2-7	TRBV6-5	-
TGTGCCAGCAGCTTAGGGGTGGCAGGCGAGCAGTACTTC	CASSLGVAGEQYF	-	TRBJ2-7	TRBV11-3	-
TGTGCCAGTAGTATGTCCCCATTCTTTTCAGGGGCGAACACTGAAGCTTTCTTT	CASSMSPFFSGANTEAFF	-	TRBJ1-1	TRBV19	-
TGTGCTAGCAGAAGGTTGGCGGTGAACACCGGGGAGCTGTTTTTT	CASRRLAVNTGELFF	-	TRBJ2-2	TRBV2	-
TGCAGCGCCAGAACAGGGCTCGATGGCTACACCTTC	CSARTGLDGYTF	-	TRBJ1-2	TRBV29-1	-
TGTGCCAGCAGCCTAGGGGGTGACACTGAAGCTTTCTTT	CASSLGGDTEAFF	-	TRBJ1-1	TRBV14	-
TGTGCCAGCAGCCCCCAAGGTAGCACCGATGAGCAGTTCTTC	CASSPQGSTDEQFF	-	TRBJ2-1	TRBV3-1/TRBV3-2	-